Listed below are T cell receptor beta chains from one sample, sequenced in a study of monozygotic twins with inflammatory bowel disease. TCRdb re-called the 5' RACE reads; one entry per CDR3 protein, DNA not given. Found here are about 300,000 distinct CDR3 sequences; the top ten clones hold over 5%. The sample consisted of blood. The source of these receptors is a human donor with ulcerative colitis or Crohn's disease, or a healthy co-twin of an affected twin (not recorded which). Each CDR3 is given with its conserved first and last residue.

v_call: TRBV10-3; j_call: TRBJ1-2; cdr3_aa: CAISESTLGRGYTF
v_call: TRBV6-6; j_call: TRBJ1-3; cdr3_aa: CASTGGSGNTIYF
v_call: TRBV2; j_call: TRBJ2-1; cdr3_aa: CASSEAVNEQFF
v_call: TRBV5-6; j_call: TRBJ1-2; cdr3_aa: CASMPRRPHGYTF
v_call: TRBV5-6; j_call: TRBJ2-1; cdr3_aa: CASSLVTSGEYNEQFF
v_call: TRBV20-1; j_call: TRBJ2-5; cdr3_aa: CSARDRLVLQETQYF
v_call: TRBV3-1; j_call: TRBJ2-2; cdr3_aa: CASSHWAANTGELFF
v_call: TRBV24-1; j_call: TRBJ2-5; cdr3_aa: CATSDIVRGQETQYF
v_call: TRBV9; j_call: TRBJ1-2; cdr3_aa: CASSVSGTAILGGYTF
v_call: TRBV7-9; j_call: TRBJ1-1; cdr3_aa: CASRGATEAFF
v_call: TRBV15; j_call: TRBJ1-6; cdr3_aa: CATSRGLNSPLHF
v_call: TRBV12-3/TRBV12-4; j_call: TRBJ1-6; cdr3_aa: CASSHRKTLNSPLHF
v_call: TRBV5-4; j_call: TRBJ2-1; cdr3_aa: CASGSFSDNEQFF
v_call: TRBV5-4; j_call: TRBJ2-2; cdr3_aa: CASSWDGIGELFF
v_call: TRBV7-9; j_call: TRBJ1-6; cdr3_aa: CASSPRDRSGSPLHF
v_call: TRBV7-8; j_call: TRBJ1-1; cdr3_aa: CASRQDGNTEAFF
v_call: TRBV9; j_call: TRBJ2-3; cdr3_aa: CASSARDLSAGTGGTDTQYF